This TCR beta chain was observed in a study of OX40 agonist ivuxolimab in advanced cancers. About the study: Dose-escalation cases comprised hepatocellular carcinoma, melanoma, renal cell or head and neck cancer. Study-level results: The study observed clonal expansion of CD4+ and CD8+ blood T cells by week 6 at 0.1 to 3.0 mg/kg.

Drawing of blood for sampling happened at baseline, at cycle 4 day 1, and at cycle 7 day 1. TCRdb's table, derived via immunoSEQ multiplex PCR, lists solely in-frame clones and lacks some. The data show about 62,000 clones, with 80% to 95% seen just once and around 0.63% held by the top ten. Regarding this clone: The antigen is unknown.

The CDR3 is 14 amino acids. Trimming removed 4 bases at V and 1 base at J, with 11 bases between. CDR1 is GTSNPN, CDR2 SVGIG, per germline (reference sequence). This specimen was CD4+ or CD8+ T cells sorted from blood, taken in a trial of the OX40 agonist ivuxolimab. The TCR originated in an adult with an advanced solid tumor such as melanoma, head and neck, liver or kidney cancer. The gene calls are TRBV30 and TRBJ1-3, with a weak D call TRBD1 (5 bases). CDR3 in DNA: TGTGCCTGGAACTTGAGGGGATCTGGAAACACCATATATTTT. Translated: CAWNLRGSGNTIYF.